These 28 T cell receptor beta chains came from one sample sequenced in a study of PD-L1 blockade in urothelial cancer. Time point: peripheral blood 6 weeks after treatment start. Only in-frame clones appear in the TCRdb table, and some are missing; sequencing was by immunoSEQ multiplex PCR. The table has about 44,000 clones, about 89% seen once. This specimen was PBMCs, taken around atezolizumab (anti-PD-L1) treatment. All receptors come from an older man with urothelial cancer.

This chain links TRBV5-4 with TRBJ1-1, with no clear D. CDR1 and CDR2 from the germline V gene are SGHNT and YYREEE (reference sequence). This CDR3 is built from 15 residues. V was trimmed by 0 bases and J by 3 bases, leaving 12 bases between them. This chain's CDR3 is CASSLDTGLDTEAFF. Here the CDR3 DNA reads TGTGCCAGCAGCTTGGATACGGGTTTGGACACTGAAGCTTTCTTT.

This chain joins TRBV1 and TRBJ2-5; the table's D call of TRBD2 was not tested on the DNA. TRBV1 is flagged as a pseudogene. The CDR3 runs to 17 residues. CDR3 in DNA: TGCACCAGCAGACCCGACTCGCTAGCGGCGCTCCAAGAGACCCAGTACTTC. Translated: CTSRPDSLAALQETQYF.

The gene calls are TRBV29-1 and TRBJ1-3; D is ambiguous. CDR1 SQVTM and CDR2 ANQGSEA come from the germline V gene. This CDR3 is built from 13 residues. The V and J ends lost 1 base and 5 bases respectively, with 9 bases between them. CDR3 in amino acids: CSVEADGRNTIYF. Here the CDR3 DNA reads TGCAGCGTTGAAGCGGACGGGAGAAACACCATATATTTT. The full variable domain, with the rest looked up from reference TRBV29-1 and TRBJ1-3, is SAVISQKPSRDICQRGTSLTIQCQVDSQVTMMFWYRQQPGQSLTLIATANQGSEATYESGFVIDKFPISRPNLTFSTLTVSNMSPEDSSIYLCSVEADGRNTIYFGEGSWLTVV.

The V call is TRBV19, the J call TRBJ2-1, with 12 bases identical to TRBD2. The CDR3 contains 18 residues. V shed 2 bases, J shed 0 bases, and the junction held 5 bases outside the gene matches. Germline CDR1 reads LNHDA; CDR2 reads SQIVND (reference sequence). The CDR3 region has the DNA TGTGCCAGTAGTATAAGACTAGCGGGAGCCCTCTCCTACAATGAGCAGTTCTTC. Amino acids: CASSIRLAGALSYNEQFF.

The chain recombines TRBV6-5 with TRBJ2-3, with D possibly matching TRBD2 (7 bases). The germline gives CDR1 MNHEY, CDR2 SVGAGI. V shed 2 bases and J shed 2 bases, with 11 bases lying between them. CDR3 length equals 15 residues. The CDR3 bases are TGTGCCAGCAGTTACGGGGGGGCGTCCACAGATACGCAGTATTTT. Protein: CASSYGGASTDTQYF.

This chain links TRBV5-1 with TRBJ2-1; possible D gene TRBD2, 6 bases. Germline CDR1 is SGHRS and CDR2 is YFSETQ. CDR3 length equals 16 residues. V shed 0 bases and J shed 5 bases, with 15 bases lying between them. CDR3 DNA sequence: TGCGCCAGCAGCTTGGATACAAGCGGGTTCCACAATGAGCAGTTCTTC. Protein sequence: CASSLDTSGFHNEQFF. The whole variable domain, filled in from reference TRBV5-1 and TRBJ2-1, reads KAGVTQTPRYLIKTRGQQVTLSCSPISGHRSVSWYQQTPGQGLQFLFEYFSETQRNKGNFPGRFSGRQFSNSRSEMNVSTLELGDSALYLCASSLDTSGFHNEQFFGPGTRLTVL.

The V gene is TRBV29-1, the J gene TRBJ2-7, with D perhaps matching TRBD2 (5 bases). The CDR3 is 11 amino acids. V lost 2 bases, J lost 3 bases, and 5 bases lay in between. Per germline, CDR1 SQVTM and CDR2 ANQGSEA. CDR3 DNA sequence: TGCAGCGTTGAACGGGGCTACGAGCAGTACTTC. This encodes CSVERGYEQYF.

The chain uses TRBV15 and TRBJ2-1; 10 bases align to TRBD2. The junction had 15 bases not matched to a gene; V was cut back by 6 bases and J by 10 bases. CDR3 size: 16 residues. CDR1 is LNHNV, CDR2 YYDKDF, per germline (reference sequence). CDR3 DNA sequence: TGTGCCACCAGGGAGGGGATAGCGGGAGGCCCTACGGAGCAGTTCTTC. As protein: CATREGIAGGPTEQFF.

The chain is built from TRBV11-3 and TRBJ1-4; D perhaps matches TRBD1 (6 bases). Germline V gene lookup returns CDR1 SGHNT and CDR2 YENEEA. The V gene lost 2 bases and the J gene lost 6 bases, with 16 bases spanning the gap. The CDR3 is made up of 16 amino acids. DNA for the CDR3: TGTGCCAGCAGCTTATCCGCAGGGGTACGGTATGAAAAACTGTTTTTT. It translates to CASSLSAGVRYEKLFF.

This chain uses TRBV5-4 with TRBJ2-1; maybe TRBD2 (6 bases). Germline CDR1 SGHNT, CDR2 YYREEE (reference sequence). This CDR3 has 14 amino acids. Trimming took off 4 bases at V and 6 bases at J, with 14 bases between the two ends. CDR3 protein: CASSHRDSLNEQFF. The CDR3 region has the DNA TGTGCCAGCAGCCACCGGGACTCCCTCAATGAGCAGTTCTTC.

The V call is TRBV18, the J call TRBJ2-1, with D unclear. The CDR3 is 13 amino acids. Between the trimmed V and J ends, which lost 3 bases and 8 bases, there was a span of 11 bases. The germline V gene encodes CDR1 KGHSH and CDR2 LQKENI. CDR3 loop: CASSPGVVDEQFF. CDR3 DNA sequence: TGTGCCAGCTCACCCGGAGTTGTGGATGAGCAGTTCTTC.

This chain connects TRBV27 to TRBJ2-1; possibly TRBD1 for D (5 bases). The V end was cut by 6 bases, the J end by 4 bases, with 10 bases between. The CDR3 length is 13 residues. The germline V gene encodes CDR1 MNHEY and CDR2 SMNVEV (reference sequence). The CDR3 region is CASRPTVYNEQFF. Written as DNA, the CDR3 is TGTGCCAGCAGGCCGACAGTATACAATGAGCAGTTCTTC.

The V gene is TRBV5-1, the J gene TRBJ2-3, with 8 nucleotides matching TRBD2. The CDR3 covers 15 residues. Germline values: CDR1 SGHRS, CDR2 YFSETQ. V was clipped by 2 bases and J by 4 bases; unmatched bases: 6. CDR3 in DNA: TGCGCCAGCAGCTTTAGGGAACTAGCGGCAGATACGCAGTATTTT. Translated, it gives CASSFRELAADTQYF.

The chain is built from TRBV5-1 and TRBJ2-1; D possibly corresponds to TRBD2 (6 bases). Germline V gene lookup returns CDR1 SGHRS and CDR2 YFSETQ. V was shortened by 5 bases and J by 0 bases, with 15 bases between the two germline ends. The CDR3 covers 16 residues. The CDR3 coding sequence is TGCGCCAGCAGACGTGGCGGGGCGAGCTCCTACAATGAGCAGTTCTTC. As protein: CASRRGGASSYNEQFF.

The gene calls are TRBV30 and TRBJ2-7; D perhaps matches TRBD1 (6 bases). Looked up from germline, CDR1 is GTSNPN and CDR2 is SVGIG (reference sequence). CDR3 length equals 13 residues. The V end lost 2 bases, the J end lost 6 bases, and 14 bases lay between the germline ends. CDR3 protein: CAWSSRGDGEQYF. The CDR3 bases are TGTGCCTGGAGTTCCAGGGGAGACGGCGAGCAGTACTTC.

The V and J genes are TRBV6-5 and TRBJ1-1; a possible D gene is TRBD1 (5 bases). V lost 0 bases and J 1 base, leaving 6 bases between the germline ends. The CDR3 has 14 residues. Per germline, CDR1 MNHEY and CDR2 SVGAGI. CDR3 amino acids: CASSYSQANTEAFF. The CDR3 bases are TGTGCCAGCAGTTACTCACAGGCGAACACTGAAGCTTTCTTT.

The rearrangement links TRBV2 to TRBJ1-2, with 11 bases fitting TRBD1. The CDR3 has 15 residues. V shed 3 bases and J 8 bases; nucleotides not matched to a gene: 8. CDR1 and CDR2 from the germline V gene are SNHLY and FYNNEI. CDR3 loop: CASSELGQGVEGYTF. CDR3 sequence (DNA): TGTGCCAGCAGTGAGCTGGGACAGGGGGTCGAGGGCTACACCTTC.

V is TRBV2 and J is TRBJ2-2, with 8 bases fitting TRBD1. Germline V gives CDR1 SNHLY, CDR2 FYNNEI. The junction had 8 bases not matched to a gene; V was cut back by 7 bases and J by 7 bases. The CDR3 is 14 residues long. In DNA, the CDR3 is TGTGCCAGCAACGGACAGGGAGGTATCGGGGAGCTGTTTTTT. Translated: CASNGQGGIGELFF.

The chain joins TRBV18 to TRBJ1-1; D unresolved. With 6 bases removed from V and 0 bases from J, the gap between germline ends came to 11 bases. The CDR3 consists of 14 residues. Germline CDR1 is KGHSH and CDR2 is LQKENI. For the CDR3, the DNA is TGTGCCAGCTCGCCCGCAGGTATGAACACTGAAGCTTTCTTT. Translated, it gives CASSPAGMNTEAFF.

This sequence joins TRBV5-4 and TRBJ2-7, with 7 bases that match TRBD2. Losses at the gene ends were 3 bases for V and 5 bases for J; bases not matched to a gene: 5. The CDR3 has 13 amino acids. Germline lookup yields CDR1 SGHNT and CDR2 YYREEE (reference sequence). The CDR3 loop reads CASSWFGGDEQYF. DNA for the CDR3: TGTGCCAGCAGCTGGTTTGGGGGGGACGAGCAGTACTTC.

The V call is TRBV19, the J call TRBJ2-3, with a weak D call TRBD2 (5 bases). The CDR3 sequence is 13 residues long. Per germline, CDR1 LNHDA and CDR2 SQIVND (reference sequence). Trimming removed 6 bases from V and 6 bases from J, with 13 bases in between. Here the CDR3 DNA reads TGTGCCAGTAGAAGTGGACTTCGGGATACGCAGTATTTT. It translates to CASRSGLRDTQYF.

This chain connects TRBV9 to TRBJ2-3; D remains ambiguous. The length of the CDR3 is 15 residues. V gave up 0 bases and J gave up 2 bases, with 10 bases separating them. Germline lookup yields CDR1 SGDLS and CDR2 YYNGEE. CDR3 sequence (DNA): TGTGCCAGCAGCGTAGCCCCGTCCTACACAGATACGCAGTATTTT. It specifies CASSVAPSYTDTQYF.

The CDR3 reads CASSPRPGYQETQYF. The DNA of the CDR3 is TGTGCCAGCTCACCACGGCCAGGCTACCAAGAGACCCAGTACTTC. The chain uses TRBV18 and TRBJ2-5; unclear D gene. V was cut by 1 base and J by 0 bases, with 9 bases left in between. Germline V lookup: CDR1 KGHSH, CDR2 LQKENI. This CDR3 is 15 amino acids long.

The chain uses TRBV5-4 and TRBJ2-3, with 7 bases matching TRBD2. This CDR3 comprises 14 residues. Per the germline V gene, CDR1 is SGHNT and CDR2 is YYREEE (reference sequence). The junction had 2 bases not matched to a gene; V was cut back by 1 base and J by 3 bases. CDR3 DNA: TGTGCCAGCAGCTTGATCGGGAGGACAGATACGCAGTATTTT. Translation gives CASSLIGRTDTQYF.

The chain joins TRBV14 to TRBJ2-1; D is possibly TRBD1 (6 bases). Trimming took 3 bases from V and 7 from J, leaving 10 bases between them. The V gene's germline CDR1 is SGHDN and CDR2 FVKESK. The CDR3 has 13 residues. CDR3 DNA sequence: TGTGCCAGCAGCCAGCTAGGGGGAAATGAGCAGTTCTTC. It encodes CASSQLGGNEQFF.

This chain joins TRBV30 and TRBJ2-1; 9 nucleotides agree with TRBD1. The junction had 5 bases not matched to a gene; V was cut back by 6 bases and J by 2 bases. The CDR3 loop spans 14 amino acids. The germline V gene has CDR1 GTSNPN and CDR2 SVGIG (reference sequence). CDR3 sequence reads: CACPRDRAYNEQFF. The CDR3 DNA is TGTGCCTGCCCCCGGGACAGGGCCTACAATGAGCAGTTCTTC.

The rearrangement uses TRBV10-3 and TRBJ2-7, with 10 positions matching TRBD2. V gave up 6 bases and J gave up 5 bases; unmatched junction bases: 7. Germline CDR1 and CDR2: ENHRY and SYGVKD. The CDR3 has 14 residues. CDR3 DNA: TGTGCCATCAGAAATAGCGGGAGGATTCACGAGCAGTACTTC. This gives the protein CAIRNSGRIHEQYF.

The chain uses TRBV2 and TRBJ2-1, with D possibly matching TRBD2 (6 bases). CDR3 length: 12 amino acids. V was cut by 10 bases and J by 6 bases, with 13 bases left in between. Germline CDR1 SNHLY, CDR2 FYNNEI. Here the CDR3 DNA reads TGTGCCACGGGACTCCAGGTCAATGAGCAGTTCTTC. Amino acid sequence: CATGLQVNEQFF.